This TCR beta chain was sequenced in a study of response to subunit inactivated influenza vaccine. V shed 3 bases and J 2 bases; nucleotides not matched to a gene: 11. This CDR3 comprises 18 residues. The V gene's germline CDR1 is SGHAT and CDR2 FQNNGV. TCRdb ran MiXCR on the RT-PCR reads and lists one entry per CDR3 protein. The sample records about 650,000 distinct CDR3 sequences, 15% to 17% being singletons. Broader study findings: It was suggested by the authors that few new T cells are recruited by each seasonal influenza vaccination.

As regards this clonotype: Its antigen is undetermined.

J is TRBJ2-1 and V is TRBV11-2, with 9 bases fitting TRBD2. This clonotype originated in a man in his fifties who received an inactivated influenza vaccine. The sequenced sample was PBMCs from blood, obtained approximately 12 days after vaccination. In nucleotides, the CDR3 is TGTGCCAGCAGCTTTAGGATTCTAGCGGGACCCACCTACAATGAGCAGTTCTTC. This sequence encodes CASSFRILAGPTYNEQFF.